Below, 7 T cell receptor beta chains from the same sample are listed, as sequenced in a study of blood T cell repertoires in COVID-19. Measured with immunoSEQ multiplex PCR; TCRdb has only the in-frame clones, and not every one. The sample includes tens of thousands of clones, around 90% of them seen just once. Sequenced material: peripheral blood. The receptor set was obtained from a woman aged 45-59 years with COVID-19, enrolled during active disease.

This chain links TRBV27 with TRBJ2-7, with 14 bases identical to TRBD2. Unmatched junction bases numbered 4, after V lost 4 bases and J lost 5 bases. The length of the CDR3 is 15 residues. Germline V gene sequence: CDR1 MNHEY, CDR2 SMNVEV (reference sequence). The CDR3 nucleotides read TGTGCCAGCAGTTCCTGGGGACTAGCGGGAGACGAGCAGTACTTC. It is translated as CASSSWGLAGDEQYF.

The chain has TRBV19 and TRBJ2-1; weak D call: TRBD2 (5 bases). The V end lost 6 bases, the J end lost 2 bases, and 17 bases lay between the germline ends. In germline, CDR1 is LNHDA, CDR2 SQIVND (reference sequence). The CDR3 consists of 16 residues. The CDR3 DNA sequence: TGTGCCAGTAGGGATCATAGAGGAGGAACCTACAATGAGCAGTTCTTC. Its protein product is CASRDHRGGTYNEQFF.

The chain employs TRBV11-3 and TRBJ2-1; no clear D gene. V was pared by 1 base and J by 5 bases, with 12 bases between. Germline V gene sequence: CDR1 SGHNT, CDR2 YENEEA. The CDR3 is made up of 15 amino acids. DNA of the CDR3: TGTGCCAGCAGCTTAGGAAGACTCAGTAACAATGAGCAGTTCTTC. Its translation is CASSLGRLSNNEQFF.

V is TRBV6-5 and J is TRBJ2-6; D may be TRBD1 (7 bases). Per germline, CDR1 MNHEY and CDR2 SVGAGI. Between the trimmed V and J ends, which lost 8 bases and 4 bases, there was a span of 15 bases. The CDR3 sequence is 15 residues long. The CDR3 protein is CASGRGVEGANVLTF. CDR3 in DNA: TGTGCCAGCGGCAGGGGGGTGGAAGGGGCCAACGTCCTGACTTTC.

This chain connects TRBV28 to TRBJ1-1; a possible D gene is TRBD1 (6 bases). V gave up 4 bases and J gave up 11 bases, with 14 bases separating them. The CDR3 has 12 residues. Germline V CDR1 and CDR2: MDHEN, SYDVKM. CDR3 bases: TGTGCCAGCAGTTCCTGGGGGCAGGGGGCTTTCTTT. Translation: CASSSWGQGAFF.

This chain joins TRBV6-5 and TRBJ1-6; D not certain. V shed 6 bases and J shed 13 bases, with 16 bases lying between them. The CDR3 is 13 amino acids. Germline V gene lookup returns CDR1 MNHEY and CDR2 SVGAGI. The CDR3 loop reads CASSSGPPNPLHF. CDR3 nucleotides: TGTGCCAGCAGCAGTGGCCCCCCCAACCCCCTCCACTTT.

This sequence joins TRBV12-3 or TRBV12-4 and TRBJ2-7, with no clear D. The CDR3 is 13 residues long. The V and J ends lost 2 bases and 6 bases respectively, with 11 bases between them. The CDR3 loop reads CASSLPTLSEQYF. Here the CDR3 DNA reads TGTGCCAGCAGTTTACCTACCTTATCCGAGCAGTACTTC.